The entry that follows covers one T cell receptor beta chain sequence. Its antigen is undetermined. Just one base apart from a much larger clone, this may be a read error. Noted time point: late sampling 161 to 241 days after vaccination in a few convalescent patients. The treatment here: approximately nine-day PBMC culture with coronavirus spike peptide pools or control peptides (ViraFEST assay). CD4+ T cells that had been cultured provided DNA sequenced with the Oncomine TCR Beta short-read assay. MiXCR, run by TCRdb on the PCR reads, gives a single entry per CDR3 protein. The table lists roughly 24,000 distinct CDR3 sequences, around 37% of them singletons. This CDR3 has 13 amino acids. Per germline, CDR1 SGHVS and CDR2 FNYEAQ. This entry is derived from a study of vaccination and CD4 T cells after COVID-19.

The sequenced sample was CD4+ T cells from blood, cultured in vitro, obtained about 7 months after SARS-CoV-2 vaccination. The chain joins TRBV7-6 to TRBJ2-3, with 7 bases lining up with TRBD1. This clonotype was obtained from a human donor who had recovered from COVID-19. The CDR3 coding sequence is TGTGCCAGCAGCCCCCAGGGGACAGATATGCAGTATTTT. This encodes CASSPQGTDMQYF.